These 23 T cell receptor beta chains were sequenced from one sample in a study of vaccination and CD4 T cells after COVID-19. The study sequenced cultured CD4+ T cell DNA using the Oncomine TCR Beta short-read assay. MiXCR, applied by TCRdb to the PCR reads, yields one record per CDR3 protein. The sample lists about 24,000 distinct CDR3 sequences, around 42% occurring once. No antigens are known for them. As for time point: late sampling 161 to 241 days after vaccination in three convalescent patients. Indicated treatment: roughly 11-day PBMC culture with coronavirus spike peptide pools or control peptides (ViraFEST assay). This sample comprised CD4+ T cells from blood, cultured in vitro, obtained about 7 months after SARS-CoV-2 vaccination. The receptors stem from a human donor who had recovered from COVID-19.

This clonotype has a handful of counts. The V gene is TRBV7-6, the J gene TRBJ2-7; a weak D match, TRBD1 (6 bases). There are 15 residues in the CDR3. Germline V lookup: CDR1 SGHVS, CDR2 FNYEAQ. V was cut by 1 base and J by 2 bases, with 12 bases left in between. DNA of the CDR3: TGTGCCAGCAGCTTAGGCGGACAGCGAGCCTACGAGCAGTACTTC. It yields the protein CASSLGGQRAYEQYF. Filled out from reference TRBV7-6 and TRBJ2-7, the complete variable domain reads GAGVSQSPRYKVTKRGQDVALRCDPISGHVSLYWYRQALGQGPEFLTYFNYEAQQDKSGLPNDRFSAERPEGSISTLTIQRTEQRDSAMYRCASSLGGQRAYEQYFGPGTRLTVT.

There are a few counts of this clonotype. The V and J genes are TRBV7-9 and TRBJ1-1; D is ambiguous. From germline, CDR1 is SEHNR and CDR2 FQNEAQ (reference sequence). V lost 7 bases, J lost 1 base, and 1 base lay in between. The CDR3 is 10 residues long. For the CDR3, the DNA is TGTGCCAGCAAGAACACTGAAGCTTTCTTT. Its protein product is CASKNTEAFF.

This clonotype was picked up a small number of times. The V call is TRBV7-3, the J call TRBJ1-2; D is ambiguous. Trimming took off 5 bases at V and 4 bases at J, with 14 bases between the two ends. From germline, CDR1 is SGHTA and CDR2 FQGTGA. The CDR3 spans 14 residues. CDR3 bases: TGTGCCAGCAGCCCTGGAGGTCCCAGCTATGGCTACACCTTC. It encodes CASSPGGPSYGYTF.

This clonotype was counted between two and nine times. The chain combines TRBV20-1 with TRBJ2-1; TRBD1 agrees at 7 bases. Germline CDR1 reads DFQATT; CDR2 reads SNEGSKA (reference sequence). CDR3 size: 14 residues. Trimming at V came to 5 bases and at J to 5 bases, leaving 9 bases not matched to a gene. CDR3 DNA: TGCAGTGCTTCTACAGGGGCGGTGAACAATGAGCAGTTCTTC. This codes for CSASTGAVNNEQFF.

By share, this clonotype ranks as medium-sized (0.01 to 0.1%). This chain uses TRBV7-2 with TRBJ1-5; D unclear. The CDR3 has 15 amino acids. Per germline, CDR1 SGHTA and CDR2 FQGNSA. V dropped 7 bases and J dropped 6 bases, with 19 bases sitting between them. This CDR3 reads CASTRGLYDGQPQHF. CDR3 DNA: TGTGCCAGCACACGTGGGTTATACGACGGTCAGCCCCAGCATTTT.

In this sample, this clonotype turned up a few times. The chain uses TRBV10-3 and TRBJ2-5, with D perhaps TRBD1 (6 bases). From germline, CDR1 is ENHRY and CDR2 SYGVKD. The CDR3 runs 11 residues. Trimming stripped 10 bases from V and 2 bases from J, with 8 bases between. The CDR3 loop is CATGQQETQYF. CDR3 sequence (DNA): TGTGCCACAGGACAGCAAGAGACCCAGTACTTC.

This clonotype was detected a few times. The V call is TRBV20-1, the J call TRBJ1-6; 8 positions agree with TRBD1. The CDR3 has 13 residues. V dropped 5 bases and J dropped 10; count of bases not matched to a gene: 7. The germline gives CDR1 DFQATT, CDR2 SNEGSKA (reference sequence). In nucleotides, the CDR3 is TGCAGTGCTCCGGACAGGGTCCAATCACCCCTCCACTTT. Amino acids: CSAPDRVQSPLHF.

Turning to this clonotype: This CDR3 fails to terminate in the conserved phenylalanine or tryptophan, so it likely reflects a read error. In nucleotides, the CDR3 is TGTGCCACCAGCAGAGCCCGGTTGGGGAGTGAAAATGAGCAGTTCCTC. This codes for CATSRARLGSENEQFL. The V and J genes are TRBV15 and TRBJ2-1, with D possibly TRBD2 on 5 matching bases. Trimming removed 1 base at V and 7 bases at J, with 17 bases between. The CDR3 contains 16 residues. Germline assignment: CDR1 LNHNV and CDR2 YYDKDF (reference sequence).

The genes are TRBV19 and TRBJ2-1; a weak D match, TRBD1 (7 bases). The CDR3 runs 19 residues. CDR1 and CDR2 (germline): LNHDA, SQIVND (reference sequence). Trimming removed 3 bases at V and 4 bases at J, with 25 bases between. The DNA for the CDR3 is TGTGCCAGTAGTATTTGGTCTACCGTTCCAGGGGGACTTTACAATGAGCAGTTCTTC. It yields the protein CASSIWSTVPGGLYNEQFF. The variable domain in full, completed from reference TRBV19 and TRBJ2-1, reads DGGITQSPKYLFRKEGQNVTLSCEQNLNHDAMYWYRQDPGQGLRLIYYSQIVNDFQKGDIAEGYSVSREKKESFPLTVTSAQKNPTAFYLCASSIWSTVPGGLYNEQFFGPGTRLTVL.

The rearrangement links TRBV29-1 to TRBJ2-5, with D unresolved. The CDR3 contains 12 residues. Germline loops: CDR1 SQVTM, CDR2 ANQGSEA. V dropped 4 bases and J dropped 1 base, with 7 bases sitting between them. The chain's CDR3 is CSVGRVQETQYF. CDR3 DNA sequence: TGCAGCGTTGGTAGGGTCCAAGAGACCCAGTACTTC. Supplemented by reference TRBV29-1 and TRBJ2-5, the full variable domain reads SAVISQKPSRDICQRGTSLTIQCQVDSQVTMMFWYRQQPGQSLTLIATANQGSEATYESGFVIDKFPISRPNLTFSTLTVSNMSPEDSSIYLCSVGRVQETQYFGPGTRLLVL.

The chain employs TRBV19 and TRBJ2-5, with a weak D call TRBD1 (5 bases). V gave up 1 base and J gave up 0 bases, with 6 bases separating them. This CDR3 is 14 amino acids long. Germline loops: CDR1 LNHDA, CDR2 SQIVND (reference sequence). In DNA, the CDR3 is TGTGCCAGTAGTATAGTGACAGACCAAGAGACCCAGTACTTC. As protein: CASSIVTDQETQYF.

CDR3 sequence (DNA): TGTGCCAGCAGATGGGACTTGCTCAATGAGCAGTTCTTC. Translation: CASRWDLLNEQFF. The genes are TRBV7-8 and TRBJ2-1, with D perhaps matching TRBD2 (6 bases). V was cut by 6 bases and J by 6 bases, with 12 bases left in between. This CDR3 region has 13 residues. Germline CDR1 reads SGHVS; CDR2 reads FQNEAQ.

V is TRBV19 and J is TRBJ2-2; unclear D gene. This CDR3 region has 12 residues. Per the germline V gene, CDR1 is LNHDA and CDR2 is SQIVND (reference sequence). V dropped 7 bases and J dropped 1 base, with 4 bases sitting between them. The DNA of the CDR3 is TGTGCCAGTAAGGAGAACACCGGGGAGCTGTTTTTT. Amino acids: CASKENTGELFF.

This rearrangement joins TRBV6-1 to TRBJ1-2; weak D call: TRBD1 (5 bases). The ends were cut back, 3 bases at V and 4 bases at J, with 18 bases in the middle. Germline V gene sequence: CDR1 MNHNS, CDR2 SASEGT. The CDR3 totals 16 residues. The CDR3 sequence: CASSDRGQKAVYGYTF. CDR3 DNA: TGTGCCAGCAGTGATCGGGGCCAGAAAGCGGTCTATGGCTACACCTTC.

CDR3 nucleotides: TGCAGTGCTGGTGGCGCGAGAGGGTCCTACGAGCAGTACTTC. Translated: CSAGGARGSYEQYF. The rearrangement joins TRBV20-1 to TRBJ2-7; tentatively, D is TRBD2 (5 bases). CDR3 size: 14 residues. The ends were cut back, 5 bases at V and 1 base at J, with 15 bases in the middle. Germline V gene lookup returns CDR1 DFQATT and CDR2 SNEGSKA (reference sequence).

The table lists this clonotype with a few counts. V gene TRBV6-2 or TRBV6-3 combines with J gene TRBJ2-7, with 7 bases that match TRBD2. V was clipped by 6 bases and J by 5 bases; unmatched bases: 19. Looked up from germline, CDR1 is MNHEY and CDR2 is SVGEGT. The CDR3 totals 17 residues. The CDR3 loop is CASRPGLGGGPTDEQYF. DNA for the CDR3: TGTGCCAGCAGACCCGGTCTCGGGGGAGGGCCTACCGACGAGCAGTACTTC.

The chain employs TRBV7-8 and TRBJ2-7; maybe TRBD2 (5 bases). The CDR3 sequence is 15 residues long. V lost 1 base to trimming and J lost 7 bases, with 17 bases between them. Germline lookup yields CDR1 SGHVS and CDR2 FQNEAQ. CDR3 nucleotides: TGTGCCAGCAGCTTAGGAGGGTCCACGAGTCGGGAGCAGTACTTC. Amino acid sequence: CASSLGGSTSREQYF.

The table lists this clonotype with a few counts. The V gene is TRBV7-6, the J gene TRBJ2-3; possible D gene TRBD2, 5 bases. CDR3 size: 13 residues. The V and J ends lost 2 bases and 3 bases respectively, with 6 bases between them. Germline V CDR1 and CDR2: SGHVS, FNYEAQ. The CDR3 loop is CASSLWETDTQYF. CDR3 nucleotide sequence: TGTGCCAGCAGCTTATGGGAGACAGATACGCAGTATTTT.

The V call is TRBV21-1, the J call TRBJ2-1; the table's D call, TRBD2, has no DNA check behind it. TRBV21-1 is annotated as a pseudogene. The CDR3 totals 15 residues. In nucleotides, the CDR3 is TGTGCCAGCAGCAAAAGGACTAGCTCCTACAATGAGCAGTTCTTC. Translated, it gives CASSKRTSSYNEQFF.

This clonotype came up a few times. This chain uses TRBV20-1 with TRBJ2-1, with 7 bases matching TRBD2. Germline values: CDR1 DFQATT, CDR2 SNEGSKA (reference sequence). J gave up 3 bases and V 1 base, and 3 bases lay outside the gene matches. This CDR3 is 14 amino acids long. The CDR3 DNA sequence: TGCAGTGCTAGAGTGGCGGGGGTCTACAATGAGCAGTTCTTC. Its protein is CSARVAGVYNEQFF.

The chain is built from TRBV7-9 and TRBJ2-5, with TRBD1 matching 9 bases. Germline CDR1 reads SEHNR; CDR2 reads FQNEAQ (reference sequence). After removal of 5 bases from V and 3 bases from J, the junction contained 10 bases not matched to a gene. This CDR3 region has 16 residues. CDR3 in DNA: TGTGCCAGCAGCCGGGGCGCGGGACAGGGAAAAGAGACCCAGTACTTC. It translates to CASSRGAGQGKETQYF.

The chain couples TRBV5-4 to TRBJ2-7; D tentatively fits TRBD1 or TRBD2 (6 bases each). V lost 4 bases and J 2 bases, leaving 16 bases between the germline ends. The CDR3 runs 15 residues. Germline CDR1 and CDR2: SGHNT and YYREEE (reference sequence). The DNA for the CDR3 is TGTGCCAGCAGCCAAGGGGGGCAGGGAGCCTACGAGCAGTACTTC. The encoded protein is CASSQGGQGAYEQYF.

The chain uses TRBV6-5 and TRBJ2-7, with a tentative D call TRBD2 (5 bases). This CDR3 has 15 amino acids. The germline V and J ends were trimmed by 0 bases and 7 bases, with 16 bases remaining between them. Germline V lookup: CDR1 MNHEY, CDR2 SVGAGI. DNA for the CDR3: TGTGCCAGCAGTTACTCACCCAGTGGACTTGGGGAGCAGTACTTC. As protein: CASSYSPSGLGEQYF.